The 17 T cell receptor beta chains given below trace back to one sample, sequenced in a study of blood T cell repertoires in COVID-19. Assay used: immunoSEQ multiplex PCR; TCRdb lists only in-frame clones, some missing. The sample holds around 74,000 clones, roughly 90% seen once. Material for sequencing was peripheral blood. These receptor sequences come from a woman of 80 years or more with active or convalescent COVID-19.

This clone has just one count. This chain links TRBV7-3 with TRBJ2-1; D ambiguous. Germline V gives CDR1 SGHTA, CDR2 FQGTGA. V was clipped by 5 bases and J by 0 bases, with 11 bases between them. The CDR3 consists of 15 residues. The CDR3 coding sequence is TGTGCCAGCAGCCTCGACATTAGCTCCTACAATGAGCAGTTCTTC. Residues: CASSLDISSYNEQFF.

The chain carries TRBV19 and TRBJ1-1, with D possibly being TRBD1 (6 bases). This CDR3 comprises 14 residues. V was shortened by 4 bases and J by 0 bases, with 9 bases between the two germline ends. CDR1 LNHDA and CDR2 SQIVND come from the germline V gene (reference sequence). CDR3 nucleotide sequence: TGTGCCAGTAGTAACAGGGTATTGAACACTGAAGCTTTCTTT. Translation: CASSNRVLNTEAFF. Complete variable domain (other parts from reference TRBV19 and TRBJ1-1): DGGITQSPKYLFRKEGQNVTLSCEQNLNHDAMYWYRQDPGQGLRLIYYSQIVNDFQKGDIAEGYSVSREKKESFPLTVTSAQKNPTAFYLCASSNRVLNTEAFFGQGTRLTVV.

This chain connects TRBV24-1 to TRBJ2-7, with 7 bases fitting TRBD1. The junction had 4 bases not matched to a gene; V was cut back by 3 bases and J by 3 bases. CDR3 size: 14 residues. Germline values: CDR1 KGHDR, CDR2 SFDVKD. CDR3 in amino acids: CATSDHDRVYEQYF. DNA of the CDR3: TGTGCCACCAGTGATCACGACAGGGTCTACGAGCAGTACTTC.

The V gene is TRBV9, the J gene TRBJ2-1; unclear D gene. V was cut by 4 bases and J by 7 bases, with 12 bases left in between. The germline V gene encodes CDR1 SGDLS and CDR2 YYNGEE. This CDR3 has 13 residues. CDR3 protein: CASSPPTQNEQFF. The CDR3 DNA sequence: TGTGCCAGCAGCCCCCCGACACAAAATGAGCAGTTCTTC. The whole variable domain, remainder taken from reference TRBV9 and TRBJ2-1, is DSGVTQTPKHLITATGQRVTLRCSPRSGDLSVYWYQQSLDQGLQFLIQYYNGEERAKGNILERFSAQQFPDLHSELNLSSLELGDSALYFCASSPPTQNEQFFGPGTRLTVL.

The V and J genes are TRBV6-2 or TRBV6-3 and TRBJ2-3; 8 bases line up with TRBD2. CDR1 and CDR2 from the germline V gene are MNHEY and SVGEGT. With 2 bases clipped from V and 1 base from J, the junction kept 2 bases outside the gene matches. This CDR3 region has 15 residues. CDR3 nucleotide sequence: TGTGCCAGCAGTTACGGACTAGCAGGCACAGATACGCAGTATTTT. It translates to CASSYGLAGTDTQYF.

The chain joins TRBV6-6 to TRBJ1-1; D is uncertain. The CDR3 runs to 15 residues. V was clipped by 2 bases and J by 8 bases, with 18 bases between them. CDR1 is MNHNY, CDR2 SVGAGI, per germline (reference sequence). CDR3 in DNA: TGTGCCAGCAGTTACCCGAAGCAACTCCCTTCGGAAGCTTTCTTT. Its translation is CASSYPKQLPSEAFF.

This rearrangement joins TRBV21-1 to TRBJ1-1; the table calls TRBD1, which could not be checked here. TRBV21-1 is designated a pseudogene. This CDR3 contains 17 residues. The DNA of the CDR3 is TGTGCCAGCAGCTCCCGGGAGGACAGGGACATGAACACTGAAGCTTTCTTT. Protein: CASSSREDRDMNTEAFF.

The chain carries TRBV9 and TRBJ2-3; D might be TRBD2 (6 bases). This CDR3 has 12 residues. Trimming removed 3 bases from V and 8 bases from J, with 10 bases in between. Germline V gene data show CDR1 as SGDLS and CDR2 as YYNGEE. The CDR3 coding sequence is TGTGCCAGCAGCGGATGGCGGGGTACGCAGTATTTT. Translation gives CASSGWRGTQYF. Full variable domain (outside the CDR3, taken from reference TRBV9 and TRBJ2-3): DSGVTQTPKHLITATGQRVTLRCSPRSGDLSVYWYQQSLDQGLQFLIQYYNGEERAKGNILERFSAQQFPDLHSELNLSSLELGDSALYFCASSGWRGTQYFGPGTRLTVL.

V is TRBV6-6 and J is TRBJ1-6; no clear D. Germline V gene lookup returns CDR1 MNHNY and CDR2 SVGAGI (reference sequence). CDR3 length equals 16 residues. The V end lost 0 bases, the J end lost 0 bases, and 6 bases lay between the germline ends. CDR3: CASSYSASSYNSPLHF. For the CDR3, the DNA is TGTGCCAGCAGTTACTCGGCTTCCTCCTATAATTCACCCCTCCACTTT.

The CDR3 nucleotides read TGTGCCAGCAGCCTCGACAGTACGAGCTCCTATAATTCACCCCTCCACTTT. Translating gives CASSLDSTSSYNSPLHF. V and J are TRBV28 and TRBJ1-6, with a tentative D call TRBD1 (5 bases). V lost 6 bases and J 0 bases, leaving 15 bases between the germline ends. The CDR3 has 17 residues. CDR1 MDHEN and CDR2 SYDVKM come from the germline V gene.

This chain connects TRBV12-3 or TRBV12-4 to TRBJ2-5; no firm D call. CDR3 length: 11 residues. With 3 bases removed from V and 5 bases from J, the gap between germline ends came to 4 bases. The CDR3 region has the DNA TGTGCCAGCAGTTTCGGGGAGACCCAGTACTTC. Amino acids: CASSFGETQYF.

This clone was seen only once. The chain carries TRBV9 and TRBJ1-1; 10 bases are shared with TRBD1. J gave up 1 base and V 1 base, and 7 bases lay outside the gene matches. There are 17 residues in the CDR3. Looked up from germline, CDR1 is SGDLS and CDR2 is YYNGEE. CDR3 residues: CASSVSETGGENTEAFF. The CDR3 bases are TGTGCCAGCAGCGTATCCGAGACAGGGGGCGAGAACACTGAAGCTTTCTTT.

This chain uses TRBV28 with TRBJ2-7; TRBD1 agrees at 10 bases. This CDR3 is built from 15 residues. V shed 2 bases, J shed 6 bases, and the junction held 7 bases outside the gene matches. Germline V gene data show CDR1 as MDHEN and CDR2 as SYDVKM. The CDR3 reads CASSLGGQGFGEQYF. The CDR3 nucleotides are TGTGCCAGCAGTTTAGGGGGACAGGGGTTTGGCGAGCAGTACTTC.

The count of this clone is one. The chain combines TRBV9 with TRBJ1-1; D perhaps matches TRBD1 (6 bases). The germline gives CDR1 SGDLS, CDR2 YYNGEE. Between the trimmed V and J ends, which lost 2 bases and 4 bases, there was a span of 15 bases. The CDR3 loop spans 15 amino acids. The chain's CDR3 is CASSVGTGWSTEAFF. The CDR3 nucleotides read TGTGCCAGCAGCGTTGGTACAGGGTGGTCCACTGAAGCTTTCTTT.

The rearrangement links TRBV28 to TRBJ1-5; TRBD1 matches 8 bases. Germline CDR1 reads MDHEN; CDR2 reads SYDVKM. The CDR3 has 16 amino acids. Trimming at V came to 2 bases and at J to 9 bases, leaving 12 bases not matched to a gene. Written as DNA, the CDR3 is TGTGCCAGCAGTTTACCCGGGACAGGCGGCGCGAGGCCCCAGCATTTT. Its protein is CASSLPGTGGARPQHF.

J is TRBJ1-6 and V is TRBV7-2; the D gene is possibly TRBD1 (6 bases). CDR3 length equals 14 residues. The ends were cut back, 5 bases at V and 7 bases at J, with 12 bases in the middle. Germline-derived CDR1 and CDR2 are SGHTA and FQGNSA. In DNA, the CDR3 is TGTGCCAGCAGCCCTACAGGGCAGAATTCACCCCTCCACTTT. This encodes CASSPTGQNSPLHF. The full variable domain, completed using reference TRBV7-2 and TRBJ1-6, is GAGVSQSPSNKVTEKGKDVELRCDPISGHTALYWYRQSLGQGLEFLIYFQGNSAPDKSGLPSDRFSAERTGGSVSTLTIQRTQQEDSAVYLCASSPTGQNSPLHFGNGTRLTVT.

This clone was picked up one time. The rearrangement links TRBV30 to TRBJ1-3; the D is unclear. Per germline, CDR1 GTSNPN and CDR2 SVGIG (reference sequence). The ends were cut back, 3 bases at V and 0 bases at J, with 9 bases in the middle. There are 14 residues in the CDR3. The CDR3: CAWSRSSSGNTIYF. In nucleotides, the CDR3 is TGTGCCTGGAGCAGATCGTCCTCTGGAAACACCATATATTTT.